This TCR beta chain was retrieved from a study of CD8 T cells in Susac syndrome. Age- and sex-matched healthy donors served as the control group. The authors negatively isolated CD8+ and CD4+ T cells and FACS-enriched TEMRA cells. It was with random hexamers that about 0.45 to 1 ug RNA was reverse transcribed. Amplification of TCR beta CDR3 used immunoSEQ multiplex PCR across 54 Vbeta and 13 Jbeta. Via MiXCR, TCRdb re-called the immunoSEQ multiplex PCR reads, giving one row per CDR3 protein. The sample includes 150,000 to 200,000 distinct CDR3 sequences, approximately 96% of them seen just once. The source material was CD4+ T cells from PBMCs. This TCR came from a human donor in good health.

The CDR3 loop reads CSVGQGFVATEAFF. In DNA, the CDR3 is TGCAGCGTGGGACAGGGATTTGTAGCGACTGAAGCTTTCTTT. This chain uses TRBV29-1 with TRBJ1-1; 9 bases are shared with TRBD1. V was pared by 6 bases and J by 5 bases, with 10 bases of the junction left unmatched. The CDR3 is 14 residues long. CDR1 and CDR2 (germline): SQVTM, ANQGSEA.